This paragraph reports one T cell receptor beta chain. Its antigen is not identified. Trimming cost V 5 bases and J 6 bases; bases outside gene matches: 7. Germline loops: CDR1 SEHNR, CDR2 FQNEAQ (reference sequence). This CDR3 has 15 residues. This sample is drawn from a study of T cells after yellow fever vaccination. TCRdb called the 5' RACE reads again in MiXCR, with one record for every CDR3 protein. Of under 400,000 distinct CDR3 sequences listed, roughly 10% were seen once; the top ten hold 18%. Study observations and caveats: Overall, a small share of clonotypes was seen in both CD4 and CD8 compartments.

This specimen consisted of PBMCs, obtained on the day of the first yellow fever vaccination. The receptor was derived from a man aged 18 to 29 who received the YFV17D yellow fever vaccine. This rearrangement joins TRBV7-9 to TRBJ2-1; 10 bases match TRBD1. The CDR3 loop reads CASSHRDRGPNEQFF. The CDR3 coding sequence is TGTGCCAGCAGCCACCGGGACAGGGGACCCAATGAGCAGTTCTTC.